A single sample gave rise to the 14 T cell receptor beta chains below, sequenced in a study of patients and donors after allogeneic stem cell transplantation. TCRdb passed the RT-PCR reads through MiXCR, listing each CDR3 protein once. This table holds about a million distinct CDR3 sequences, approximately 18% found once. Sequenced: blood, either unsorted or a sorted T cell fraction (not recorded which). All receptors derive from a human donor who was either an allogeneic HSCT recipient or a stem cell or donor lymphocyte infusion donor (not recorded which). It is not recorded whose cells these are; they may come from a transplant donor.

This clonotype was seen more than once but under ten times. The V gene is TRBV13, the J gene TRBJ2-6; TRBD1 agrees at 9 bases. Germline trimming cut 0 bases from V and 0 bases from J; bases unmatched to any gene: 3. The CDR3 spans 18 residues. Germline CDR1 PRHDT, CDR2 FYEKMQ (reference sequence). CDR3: CASSLGGQGYSGANVLTF. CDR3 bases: TGTGCCAGCAGCTTAGGAGGACAGGGGTACTCTGGGGCCAACGTCCTGACTTTC.

The CDR3 is CASSEVWVTNEKLFF. DNA of the CDR3: TGTGCCAGCAGTGAAGTGTGGGTAACTAATGAAAAACTGTTTTTT. The chain carries TRBV25-1 and TRBJ1-4, with D uncertain. This CDR3 spans 15 amino acids. The V gene's germline CDR1 is MGHDK and CDR2 SYGVNS. Trimming removed 2 bases from V and 1 base from J, with 8 bases in between.

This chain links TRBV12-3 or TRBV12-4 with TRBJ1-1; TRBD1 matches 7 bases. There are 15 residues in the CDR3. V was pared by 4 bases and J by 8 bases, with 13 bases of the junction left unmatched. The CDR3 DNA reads TGTGCCAGCAGTTCTATTCGAACAGGGGTTACCGAAGCTTTCTTT. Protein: CASSSIRTGVTEAFF.

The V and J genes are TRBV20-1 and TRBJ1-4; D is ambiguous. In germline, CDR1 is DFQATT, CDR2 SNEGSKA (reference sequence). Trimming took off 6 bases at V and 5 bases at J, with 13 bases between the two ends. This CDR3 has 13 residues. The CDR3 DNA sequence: TGCAGTGCAGTCAGACCGCACAATGAAAAACTGTTTTTT. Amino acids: CSAVRPHNEKLFF.

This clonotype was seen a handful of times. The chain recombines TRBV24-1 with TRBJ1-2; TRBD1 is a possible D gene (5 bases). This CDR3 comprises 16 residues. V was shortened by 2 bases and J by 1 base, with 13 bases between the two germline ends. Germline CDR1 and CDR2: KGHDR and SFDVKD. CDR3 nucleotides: TGTGCCACCAGTGATTCGGGGCCCGCACGTAACTATGGCTACACCTTC. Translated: CATSDSGPARNYGYTF.

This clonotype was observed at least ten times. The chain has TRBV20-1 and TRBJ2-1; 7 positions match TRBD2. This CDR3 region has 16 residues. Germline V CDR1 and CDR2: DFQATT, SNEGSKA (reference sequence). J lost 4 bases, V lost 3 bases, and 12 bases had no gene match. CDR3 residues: CSARAPRGGSYNEQFF. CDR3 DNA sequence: TGCAGTGCTAGGGCACCGCGGGGCGGGAGTTACAATGAGCAGTTCTTC.

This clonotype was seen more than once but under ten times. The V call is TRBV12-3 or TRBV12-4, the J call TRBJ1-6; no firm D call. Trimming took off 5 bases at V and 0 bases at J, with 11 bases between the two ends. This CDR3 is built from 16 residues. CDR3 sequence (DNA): TGTGCCAGCAGTCGGACCCAAAGCTCCTATAATTCACCCCTCCACTTT. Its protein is CASSRTQSSYNSPLHF.

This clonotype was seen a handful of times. CDR3 DNA sequence: TGTGCCAGCAGCGTCCCGGAATTAAGCTCCTACGAGCAGTACTTC. It encodes CASSVPELSSYEQYF. The genes are TRBV7-9 and TRBJ2-7; no firm D call. Trimming took 5 bases from V and 0 from J, leaving 14 bases between them. Germline CDR1 reads SEHNR; CDR2 reads FQNEAQ (reference sequence). CDR3 length equals 15 residues. The full variable domain, with the rest looked up from reference TRBV7-9 and TRBJ2-7, is DTGVSQNPRHKITKRGQNVTFRCDPISEHNRLYWYRQTLGQGPEFLTYFQNEAQLEKSRLLSDRFSAERPKGSFSTLEIQRTEQGDSAMYLCASSVPELSSYEQYFGPGTRLTVT.

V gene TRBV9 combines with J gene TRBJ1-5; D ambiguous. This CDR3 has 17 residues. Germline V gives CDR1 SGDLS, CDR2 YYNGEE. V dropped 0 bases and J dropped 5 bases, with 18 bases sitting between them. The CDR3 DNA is TGTGCCAGCAGCGTAGGCGTCAGCGACACTACCGATCAGCCCCAGCATTTT. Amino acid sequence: CASSVGVSDTTDQPQHF.

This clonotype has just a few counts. The CDR3 protein is CSARGDSSSYNEQFF. The CDR3 DNA follows: TGCAGTGCTAGAGGCGACTCAAGCTCCTACAATGAGCAGTTCTTC. The rearrangement uses TRBV20-1 and TRBJ2-1; D gene uncertain. Germline-derived CDR1 and CDR2 are DFQATT and SNEGSKA (reference sequence). The CDR3 contains 15 residues. Deletions cut 1 base from V and 0 bases from J, with 10 bases between.

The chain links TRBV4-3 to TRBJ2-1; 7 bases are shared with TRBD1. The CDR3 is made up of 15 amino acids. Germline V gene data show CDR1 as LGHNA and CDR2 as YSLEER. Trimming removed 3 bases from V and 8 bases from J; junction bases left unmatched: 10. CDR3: CASSHEQGGIDEQFF. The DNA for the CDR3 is TGCGCCAGCAGCCATGAACAAGGGGGCATCGATGAGCAGTTCTTC.

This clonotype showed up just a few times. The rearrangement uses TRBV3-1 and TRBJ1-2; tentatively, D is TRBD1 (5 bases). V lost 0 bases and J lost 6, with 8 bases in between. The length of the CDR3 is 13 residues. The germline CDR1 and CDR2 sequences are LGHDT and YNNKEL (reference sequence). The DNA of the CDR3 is TGTGCCAGCAGCCAAGACAGGGTTGATGGCTACACCTTC. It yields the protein CASSQDRVDGYTF.

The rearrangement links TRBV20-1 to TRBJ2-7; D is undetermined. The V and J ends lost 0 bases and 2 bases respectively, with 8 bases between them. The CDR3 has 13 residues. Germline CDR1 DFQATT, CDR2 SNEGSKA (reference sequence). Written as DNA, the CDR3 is TGCAGTGCTAGAGATAGGCAGACCTACGAGCAGTACTTC. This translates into CSARDRQTYEQYF.

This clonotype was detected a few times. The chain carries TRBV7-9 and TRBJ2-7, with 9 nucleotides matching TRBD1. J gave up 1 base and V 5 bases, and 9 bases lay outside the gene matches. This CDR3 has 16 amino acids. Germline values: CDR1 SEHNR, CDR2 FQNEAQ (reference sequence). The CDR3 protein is CASSRTGTGISYEQYF. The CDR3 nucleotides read TGTGCCAGCAGCAGGACCGGGACAGGGATTTCCTACGAGCAGTACTTC.